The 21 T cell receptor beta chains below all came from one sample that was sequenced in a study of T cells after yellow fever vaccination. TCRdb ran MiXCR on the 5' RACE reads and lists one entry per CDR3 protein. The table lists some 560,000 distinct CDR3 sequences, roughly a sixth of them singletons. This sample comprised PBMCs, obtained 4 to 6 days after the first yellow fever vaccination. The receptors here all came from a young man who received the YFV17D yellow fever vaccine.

The CDR3 bases are TGTGCCAGCAGACAGGGAGGACATTCACCCCTCCACTTT. This codes for CASRQGGHSPLHF. J is TRBJ1-6 and V is TRBV28, with TRBD1 as a possible D gene (6 bases). The length of the CDR3 is 13 residues. With 6 bases removed from V and 8 bases from J, the gap between germline ends came to 11 bases. Looked up from germline, CDR1 is MDHEN and CDR2 is SYDVKM.

Here the CDR3 DNA reads TGTGCCAGCAGCTTACCTTACGACAGGGACACCGGGGAGCTGTTTTTT. It translates to CASSLPYDRDTGELFF. The chain joins TRBV7-9 to TRBJ2-2, with TRBD1 matching 7 bases. CDR1 SEHNR and CDR2 FQNEAQ come from the germline V gene (reference sequence). This CDR3 has 16 amino acids. Trimming took 2 bases from V and 3 from J; bases not matched to a gene: 6.

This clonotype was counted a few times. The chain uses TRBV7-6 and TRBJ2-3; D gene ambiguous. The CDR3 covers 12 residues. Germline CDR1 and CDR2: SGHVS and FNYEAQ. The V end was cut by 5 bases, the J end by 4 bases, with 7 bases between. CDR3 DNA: TGTGCCAGCAGCACAGTGGCAGATACGCAGTATTTT. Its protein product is CASSTVADTQYF.

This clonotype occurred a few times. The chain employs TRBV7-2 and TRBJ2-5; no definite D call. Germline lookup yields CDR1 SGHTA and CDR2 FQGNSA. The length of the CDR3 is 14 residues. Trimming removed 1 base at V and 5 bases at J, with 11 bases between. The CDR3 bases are TGTGCCAGCAGCTTAGAGGCAGGTCGGGAGACCCAGTACTTC. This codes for CASSLEAGRETQYF.

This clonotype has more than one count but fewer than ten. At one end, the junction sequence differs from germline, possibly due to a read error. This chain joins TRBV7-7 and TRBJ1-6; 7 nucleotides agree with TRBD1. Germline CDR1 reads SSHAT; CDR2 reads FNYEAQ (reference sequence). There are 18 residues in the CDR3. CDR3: CASRRGGQPARGDSPLHF. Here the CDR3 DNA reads TGTGCTAGCAGGCGGGGGGGACAGCCCGCCAGAGGGGATTCACCCCTCCACTTT. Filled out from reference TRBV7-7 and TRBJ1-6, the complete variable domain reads GAGVSQSPRYKVTKRGQDVTLRCDPISSHATLYWYQQALGQGPEFLTYFNYEAQPDKSGLPSDRFSAERPEGSISTLTIQRTEQRDSAMYRCASRRGGQPARGDSPLHFGNGTRLTVT.

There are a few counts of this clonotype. The chain's CDR3 is CSVEPATNEKLFF. CDR3 DNA: TGCAGCGTTGAACCCGCAACTAATGAAAAACTGTTTTTT. The chain is built from TRBV29-1 and TRBJ1-4; D is unresolved. This CDR3 spans 13 amino acids. The germline gives CDR1 SQVTM, CDR2 ANQGSEA. V was cut by 2 bases and J by 0 bases, with 4 bases left in between.

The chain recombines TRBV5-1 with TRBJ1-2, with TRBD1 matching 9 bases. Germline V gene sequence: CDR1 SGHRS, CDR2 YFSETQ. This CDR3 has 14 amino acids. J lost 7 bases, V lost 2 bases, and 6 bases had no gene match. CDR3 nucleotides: TGCGCCAGCAGCTTTACAGGGGGCGCTTCTGGCTACACCTTC. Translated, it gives CASSFTGGASGYTF.

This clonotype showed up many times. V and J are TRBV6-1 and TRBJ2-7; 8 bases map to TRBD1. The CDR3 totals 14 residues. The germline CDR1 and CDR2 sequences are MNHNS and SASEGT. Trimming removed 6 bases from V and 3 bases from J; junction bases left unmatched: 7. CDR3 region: CASSRGQFFYEQYV. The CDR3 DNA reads TGTGCCAGCAGCAGGGGGCAATTCTTCTACGAGCAGTACGTC.

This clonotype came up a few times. The CDR3 loop reads CASSFNQGRQPQHF. The CDR3 DNA sequence: TGTGCCAGCAGTTTTAACCAGGGGCGTCAGCCCCAGCATTTT. The chain links TRBV12-3 or TRBV12-4 to TRBJ1-5; D possibly corresponds to TRBD1 (6 bases). The ends were cut back, 3 bases at V and 6 bases at J, with 12 bases in the middle. This CDR3 is 14 amino acids long.

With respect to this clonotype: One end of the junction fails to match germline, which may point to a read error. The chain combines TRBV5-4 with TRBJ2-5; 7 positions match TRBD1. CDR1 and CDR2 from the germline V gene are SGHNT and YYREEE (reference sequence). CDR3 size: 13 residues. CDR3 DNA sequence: TGTACCAGCAGAACAGGGGACCAAGAGACCCAGTACTTC. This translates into CTSRTGDQETQYF.

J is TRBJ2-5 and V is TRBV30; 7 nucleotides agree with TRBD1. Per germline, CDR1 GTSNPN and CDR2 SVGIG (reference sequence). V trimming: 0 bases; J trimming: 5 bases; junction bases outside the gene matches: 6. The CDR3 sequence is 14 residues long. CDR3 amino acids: CAWSVQGSEETQYF. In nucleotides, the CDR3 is TGTGCCTGGAGTGTACAGGGGAGTGAGGAGACCCAGTACTTC.

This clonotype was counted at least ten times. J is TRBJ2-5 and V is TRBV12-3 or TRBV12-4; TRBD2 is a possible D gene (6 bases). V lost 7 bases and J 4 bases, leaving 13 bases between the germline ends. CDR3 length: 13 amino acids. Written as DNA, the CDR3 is TGTGCCAGCACTCCCGGGGGACGAGAGACCCAGTACTTC. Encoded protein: CASTPGGRETQYF.

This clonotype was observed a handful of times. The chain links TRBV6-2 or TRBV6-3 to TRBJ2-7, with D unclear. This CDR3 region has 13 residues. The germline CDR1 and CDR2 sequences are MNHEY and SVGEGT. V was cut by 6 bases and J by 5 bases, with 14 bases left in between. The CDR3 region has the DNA TGTGCCAGCAGACGACCTCCTTTGGACGAGCAGTACGTC. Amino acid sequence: CASRRPPLDEQYV.

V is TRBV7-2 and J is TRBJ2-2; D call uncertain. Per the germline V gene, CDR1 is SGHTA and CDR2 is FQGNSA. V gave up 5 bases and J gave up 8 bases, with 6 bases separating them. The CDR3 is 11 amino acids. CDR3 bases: TGTGCCAGCAGCCTCCGAGGGGAGCTGTTTTTT. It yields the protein CASSLRGELFF.

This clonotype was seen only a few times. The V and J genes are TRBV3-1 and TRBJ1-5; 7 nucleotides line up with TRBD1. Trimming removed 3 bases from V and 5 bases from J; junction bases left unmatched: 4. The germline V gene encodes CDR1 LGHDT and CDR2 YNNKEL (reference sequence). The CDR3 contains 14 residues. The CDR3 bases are TGTGCCAGCAGCCATGCAGGGGGGGATCAGCCCCAGCATTTT. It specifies CASSHAGGDQPQHF. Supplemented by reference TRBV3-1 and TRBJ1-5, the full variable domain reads DTAVSQTPKYLVTQMGNDKSIKCEQNLGHDTMYWYKQDSKKFLKIMFSYNNKELIINETVPNRFSPKSPDKAHLNLHINSLELGDSAVYFCASSHAGGDQPQHFGDGTRLSIL.

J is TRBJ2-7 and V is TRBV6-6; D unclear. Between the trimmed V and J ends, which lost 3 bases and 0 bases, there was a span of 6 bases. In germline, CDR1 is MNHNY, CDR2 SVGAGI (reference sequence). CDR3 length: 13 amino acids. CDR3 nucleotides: TGTGCCAGCAGTTATATTCCCTCCTACGAGCAGTACTTC. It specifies CASSYIPSYEQYF.

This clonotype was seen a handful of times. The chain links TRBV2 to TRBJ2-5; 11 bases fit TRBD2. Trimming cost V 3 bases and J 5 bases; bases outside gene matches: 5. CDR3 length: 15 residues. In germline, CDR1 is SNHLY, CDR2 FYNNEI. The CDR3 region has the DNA TGTGCCAGCAGTGATCCTAGCGGGGGGAAGGAGACCCAGTACTTC. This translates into CASSDPSGGKETQYF. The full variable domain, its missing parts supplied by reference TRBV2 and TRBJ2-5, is EPEVTQTPSHQVTQMGQEVILRCVPISNHLYFYWYRQILGQKVEFLVSFYNNEISEKSEIFDDQFSVERPDGSNFTLKIRSTKLEDSAMYFCASSDPSGGKETQYFGPGTRLLVL.

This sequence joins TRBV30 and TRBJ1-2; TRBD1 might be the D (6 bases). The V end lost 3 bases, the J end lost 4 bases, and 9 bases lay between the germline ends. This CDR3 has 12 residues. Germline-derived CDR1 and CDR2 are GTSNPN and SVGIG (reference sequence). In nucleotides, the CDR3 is TGTGCCTGGAGGGACAGCCGCTATGGCTACACCTTC. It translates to CAWRDSRYGYTF. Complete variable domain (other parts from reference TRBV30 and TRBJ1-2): SQTIHQWPATLVQPVGSPLSLECTVEGTSNPNLYWYRQAAGRGLQLLFYSVGIGQISSEVPQNLSASRPQDRQFILSSKKLLLSDSGFYLCAWRDSRYGYTFGSGTRLTVV.

In DNA form, the CDR3 reads TGCGCCAGCAGCTTTGGGGCGGGGGCCAACAATGAGCAGTTCTTC. This sequence encodes CASSFGAGANNEQFF. The chain combines TRBV5-1 with TRBJ2-1, with a weak D call TRBD2 (7 bases). CDR1 is SGHRS, CDR2 YFSETQ, per germline. Trimming shortened V by 2 bases and J by 5 bases, and 14 bases separated the two germline ends. The CDR3 totals 15 residues.

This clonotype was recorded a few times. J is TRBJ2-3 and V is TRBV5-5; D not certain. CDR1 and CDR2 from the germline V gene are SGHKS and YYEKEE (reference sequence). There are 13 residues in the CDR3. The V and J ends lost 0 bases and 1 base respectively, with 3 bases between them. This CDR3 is CASSLVRTDTQYF. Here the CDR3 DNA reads TGTGCCAGCAGCTTGGTCCGCACAGATACGCAGTATTTT.

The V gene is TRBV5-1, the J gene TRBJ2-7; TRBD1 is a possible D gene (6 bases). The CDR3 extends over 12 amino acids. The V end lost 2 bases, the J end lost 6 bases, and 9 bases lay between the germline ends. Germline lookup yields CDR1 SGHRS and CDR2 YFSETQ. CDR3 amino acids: CASSFTGREQYF. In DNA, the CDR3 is TGCGCCAGCAGCTTCACAGGGCGCGAGCAGTACTTC. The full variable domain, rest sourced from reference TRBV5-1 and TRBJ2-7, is KAGVTQTPRYLIKTRGQQVTLSCSPISGHRSVSWYQQTPGQGLQFLFEYFSETQRNKGNFPGRFSGRQFSNSRSEMNVSTLELGDSALYLCASSFTGREQYFGPGTRLTVT.